This T cell receptor beta chain was sequenced during a study of identical twins. The CDR3 extends over 14 amino acids. V lost 0 bases and J 5 bases, leaving 8 bases between the germline ends. Germline lookup yields CDR1 SGDLS and CDR2 YYNGEE. This clonotype was detected only a few times. Via MiXCR, TCRdb re-called the 5' RACE reads, giving one row per CDR3 protein. The table records fewer than 900,000 distinct CDR3 sequences, 21% of them present only once. This sample also appeared in a second study, on T cells expressing NK-cell markers.

The V and J genes are TRBV9 and TRBJ2-2; D is unresolved. The sequenced sample consisted of PBMCs. The source of this sequence is a young woman in good health. CDR3 in DNA: TGTGCCAGCAGCGTAGGAGGAAGGACCGGGGAGCTGTTTTTT. As protein: CASSVGGRTGELFF. Based on the CDR3 plus reference TRBV9 and TRBJ2-2, the full variable domain is DSGVTQTPKHLITATGQRVTLRCSPRSGDLSVYWYQQSLDQGLQFLIQYYNGEERAKGNILERFSAQQFPDLHSELNLSSLELGDSALYFCASSVGGRTGELFFGEGSRLTVL.